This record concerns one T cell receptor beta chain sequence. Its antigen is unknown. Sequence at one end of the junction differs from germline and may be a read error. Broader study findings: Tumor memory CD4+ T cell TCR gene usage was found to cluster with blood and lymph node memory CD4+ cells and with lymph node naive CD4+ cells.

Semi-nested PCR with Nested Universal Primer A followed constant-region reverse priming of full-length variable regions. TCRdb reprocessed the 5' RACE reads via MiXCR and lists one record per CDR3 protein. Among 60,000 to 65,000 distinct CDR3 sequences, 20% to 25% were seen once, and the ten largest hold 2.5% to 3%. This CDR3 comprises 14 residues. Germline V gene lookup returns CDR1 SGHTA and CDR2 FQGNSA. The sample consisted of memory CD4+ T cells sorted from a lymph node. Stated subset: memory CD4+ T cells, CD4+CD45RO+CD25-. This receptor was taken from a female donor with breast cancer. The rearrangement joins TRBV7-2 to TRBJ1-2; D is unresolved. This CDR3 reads CANSFGVEEYGYTF. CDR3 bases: TGCGCCAACAGCTTTGGAGTGGAGGAGTATGGCTACACCTTC.